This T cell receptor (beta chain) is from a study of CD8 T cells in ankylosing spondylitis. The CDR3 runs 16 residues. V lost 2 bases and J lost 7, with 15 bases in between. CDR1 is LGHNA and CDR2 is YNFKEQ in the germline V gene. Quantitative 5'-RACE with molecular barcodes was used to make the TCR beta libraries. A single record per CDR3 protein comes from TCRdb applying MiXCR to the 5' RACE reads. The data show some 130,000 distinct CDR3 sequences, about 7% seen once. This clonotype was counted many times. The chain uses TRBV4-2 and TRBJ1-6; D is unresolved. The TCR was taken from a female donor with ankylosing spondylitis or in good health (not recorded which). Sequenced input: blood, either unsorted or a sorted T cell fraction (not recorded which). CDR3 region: CASSQIPGSRNSPLHF. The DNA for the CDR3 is TGTGCCAGCAGCCAAATCCCAGGTTCCAGAAATTCACCCCTCCACTTT.